This entry lists 31 T cell receptor beta chains sequenced from one sample in a study of blood T cell repertoires in COVID-19. Data came from immunoSEQ multiplex PCR; TCRdb stores just in-frame clones and leaves some out. The sample holds 200,000 to 250,000 clones, around 81% seen once. The sample consisted of peripheral blood. The receptors were sampled from a man aged 25 to 40 who had recovered from COVID-19.

Here the CDR3 DNA reads TGCGCCAGCAGCCAAGGGCGGTTTAGCGGTGAAACCGGGGAGCTGTTTTTT. This gives the protein CASSQGRFSGETGELFF. The gene calls are TRBV4-1 and TRBJ2-2; possible D gene TRBD2, 6 bases. Germline assignment: CDR1 MGHRA and CDR2 YSYEKL. CDR3 length equals 17 residues. The ends were cut back, 1 base at V and 5 bases at J, with 17 bases in the middle.

V and J are TRBV10-3 and TRBJ2-2; D is ambiguous. V dropped 0 bases and J dropped 4 bases, with 6 bases sitting between them. The CDR3 is 14 residues long. Germline CDR1 and CDR2: ENHRY and SYGVKD. For the CDR3, the DNA is TGTGCCATCAGTGAGTCCCCGGGCACCGGGGAGCTGTTTTTT. Amino acid sequence: CAISESPGTGELFF.

This sequence joins TRBV7-2 and TRBJ2-3, with TRBD1 identical over 7 bases. This CDR3 is 12 amino acids long. The V gene's germline CDR1 is SGHTA and CDR2 FQGNSA. After removal of 3 bases from V and 6 bases from J, the junction contained 0 bases not matched to a gene. CDR3: CASSLTGDTQYF. The CDR3 DNA is TGTGCCAGCAGCTTGACAGGGGATACGCAGTATTTT.

The CDR3 loop reads CASSDGGLFPAFF. DNA for the CDR3: TGTGCCAGCAGTGACGGGGGTTTGTTTCCAGCTTTCTTT. The gene calls are TRBV6-1 and TRBJ1-1; weak D call: TRBD1 (5 bases). V lost 3 bases to trimming and J lost 10 bases, with 15 bases between them. This CDR3 is built from 13 residues. In germline, CDR1 is MNHNS, CDR2 SASEGT.

The table lists this clone with a few counts. DNA for the CDR3: TGTGCCAGCAGAGTCCACCGGGACAGGGTCTACGAGCAGTACTTC. It yields the protein CASRVHRDRVYEQYF. The chain links TRBV6-6 to TRBJ2-7; TRBD1 agrees at 9 bases. The CDR3 totals 15 residues. The V gene end was trimmed by 6 bases and the J gene end by 3 bases; junction bases not matched to a gene: 9. Germline V lookup: CDR1 MNHNY, CDR2 SVGAGI (reference sequence).

This rearrangement joins TRBV7-9 to TRBJ2-2, with 8 bases matching TRBD1. The CDR3 extends over 14 amino acids. Germline V gene data show CDR1 as SEHNR and CDR2 as FQNEAQ (reference sequence). With 6 bases clipped from V and 5 bases from J, the junction kept 5 bases outside the gene matches. The CDR3 spells CASRNQGATGELFF. DNA for the CDR3: TGTGCCAGCAGAAACCAGGGGGCGACCGGGGAGCTGTTTTTT.

This sequence joins TRBV2 and TRBJ2-7; D is unclear. The CDR3 has 13 residues. Per germline, CDR1 SNHLY and CDR2 FYNNEI. Trimming shortened V by 6 bases and J by 1 base, and 10 bases separated the two germline ends. The CDR3 sequence: CASRVIRSYEQYF. The CDR3 DNA sequence: TGTGCCAGCAGGGTCATCAGGTCCTACGAGCAGTACTTC.

The chain recombines TRBV12-3 or TRBV12-4 with TRBJ1-1; tentative D call: TRBD1 (5 bases). The CDR3 consists of 13 residues. V lost 5 bases, J lost 5 bases, and 12 bases lay in between. CDR3 loop: CASSKTVGTEAFF. CDR3 nucleotides: TGTGCCAGCAGTAAGACAGTCGGGACTGAAGCTTTCTTT.

This rearrangement joins TRBV7-3 to TRBJ1-1; the D is unclear. V lost 5 bases and J lost 3, with 10 bases in between. CDR1 and CDR2 (germline): SGHTA, FQGTGA. The CDR3 covers 13 residues. In DNA, the CDR3 is TGTGCCAGCAGCCTGATGGAGGACACTGAAGCTTTCTTT. Translating it yields CASSLMEDTEAFF.

This chain links TRBV4-2 with TRBJ1-2; D remains ambiguous. The length of the CDR3 is 18 residues. V was trimmed by 1 base and J by 0 bases, leaving 18 bases between them. Germline CDR1 reads LGHNA; CDR2 reads YNFKEQ. The CDR3 sequence: CASSQAASGVRANYGYTF. DNA for the CDR3: TGTGCCAGCAGCCAAGCAGCTTCGGGTGTGAGGGCTAACTATGGCTACACCTTC.

The CDR3 nucleotides are TGTGCCAGCAGCCGACAGGGGGGGATCACCGGGGAGCTGTTTTTT. It is translated as CASSRQGGITGELFF. The chain uses TRBV7-3 and TRBJ2-2; 9 bases fit TRBD1. CDR1 and CDR2 (germline): SGHTA, FQGTGA. J gave up 4 bases and V 5 bases, and 5 bases lay outside the gene matches. This CDR3 has 15 amino acids.

In this sample, this clone turned up once. This chain uses TRBV28 with TRBJ1-5, with no clear D. The CDR3 is 16 amino acids. Germline V CDR1 and CDR2: MDHEN, SYDVKM. The V end lost 3 bases, the J end lost 4 bases, and 16 bases lay between the germline ends. CDR3: CASSFLTMQLNQPQHF. The CDR3 DNA is TGTGCCAGCAGTTTCCTAACCATGCAACTTAATCAGCCCCAGCATTTT.

CDR3 protein: CASNKPYEQYF. CDR3 nucleotide sequence: TGTGCCAGCAATAAGCCCTACGAGCAGTACTTC. V gene TRBV2 combines with J gene TRBJ2-7, with D unclear. Germline V gives CDR1 SNHLY, CDR2 FYNNEI. This CDR3 comprises 11 residues. The V and J ends lost 7 bases and 2 bases respectively, with 6 bases between them.

This clone appeared once. The CDR3 spells CASSTGLSGNTIYF. The CDR3 nucleotides are TGCGCCAGCAGCACCGGACTCTCTGGAAACACCATATATTTT. This chain uses TRBV5-1 with TRBJ1-3, with D unresolved. The CDR3 loop spans 14 amino acids. V was pared by 4 bases and J by 0 bases, with 8 bases between. Germline V gene data show CDR1 as SGHRS and CDR2 as YFSETQ.

This clone was found a few times. The chain recombines TRBV20-1 with TRBJ2-3; TRBD2 matches at 11 bases. Germline CDR1 reads DFQATT; CDR2 reads SNEGSKA (reference sequence). With V trimmed by 3 bases and J by 4 bases, 6 bases remained unmatched. CDR3 size: 15 residues. This CDR3 reads CSASSGGARADTQYF. The CDR3 region has the DNA TGCAGTGCTAGTAGCGGGGGGGCCAGGGCAGATACGCAGTATTTT.

CDR3 sequence: CASSQAGDRIRQFF. Here the CDR3 DNA reads TGTGCCAGCAGCCAAGCAGGGGATCGGATTCGGCAGTTCTTC. The chain couples TRBV7-2 to TRBJ2-1; maybe TRBD1 (6 bases). The V gene's germline CDR1 is SGHTA and CDR2 FQGNSA. Deletions cut 5 bases from V and 12 bases from J, with 20 bases between. The CDR3 totals 14 residues.

The chain couples TRBV2 to TRBJ1-5, with D possibly matching TRBD1 (6 bases). The CDR3 has 15 amino acids. Trimming stripped 3 bases from V and 0 bases from J, with 9 bases between. Germline V lookup: CDR1 SNHLY, CDR2 FYNNEI. The CDR3 region is CASSDRTASNQPQHF. The CDR3 DNA is TGTGCCAGCAGTGATAGGACAGCTAGCAATCAGCCCCAGCATTTT.

The chain joins TRBV4-1 to TRBJ1-4, with a possible D match to TRBD1 (5 bases). The CDR3 sequence is 18 residues long. The germline V gene has CDR1 MGHRA and CDR2 YSYEKL. Trimming left V 4 bases short and J 0 bases short, with 18 bases between. The CDR3 bases are TGCGCCAGCAGCCTCCGCCCAGGGAGGCCGGCAACTAATGAAAAACTGTTTTTT. Translation gives CASSLRPGRPATNEKLFF.

The chain combines TRBV2 with TRBJ1-4, with no clear D. Germline V gene lookup returns CDR1 SNHLY and CDR2 FYNNEI. V lost 3 bases, J lost 0 bases, and 8 bases lay in between. CDR3 length equals 15 residues. The CDR3 bases are TGTGCCAGCAGTGACCCCGGGGCAACTAATGAAAAACTGTTTTTT. Its translation: CASSDPGATNEKLFF.

The rearrangement uses TRBV10-3 and TRBJ2-3; 8 bases are shared with TRBD2. Germline V gives CDR1 ENHRY, CDR2 SYGVKD. The CDR3 runs 14 residues. V shed 7 bases and J 4 bases; nucleotides not matched to a gene: 7. The CDR3 nucleotides read TGTGCCATCAAGACTAGCGTAGGTGCAGATACGCAGTATTTT. Translating it yields CAIKTSVGADTQYF.

The genes are TRBV15 and TRBJ2-7, with TRBD1 matching 10 bases. Germline trimming cut 3 bases from V and 4 bases from J; bases unmatched to any gene: 3. Germline V CDR1 and CDR2: LNHNV, YYDKDF (reference sequence). The CDR3 sequence is 14 residues long. This chain's CDR3 is CATSRDRGEYEQYV. In DNA form, the CDR3 reads TGTGCCACCAGCAGGGACAGGGGGGAATACGAGCAGTACGTC.

Comments on this clone: A much larger clone sits a single nucleotide away, making a read error possible. The chain joins TRBV6-1 to TRBJ2-6; D is undetermined. The CDR3 is 14 amino acids. V was trimmed by 3 bases and J by 0 bases, leaving 3 bases between them. Germline V CDR1 and CDR2: MNHNS, SASEGT. The CDR3 spells CASSDHSGANVLTF. Written as DNA, the CDR3 is TGTGCCAGCAGTGACCACTCTGGGGCCAACGTCCTGACTTTC.

V usage is TRBV5-1 and J usage is TRBJ2-1; D possibly corresponds to TRBD2 (6 bases). Germline lookup yields CDR1 SGHRS and CDR2 YFSETQ. The CDR3 sequence is 13 residues long. Trimming took off 6 bases at V and 8 bases at J, with 15 bases between the two ends. The CDR3 coding sequence is TGCGCCAGCAATGGTGGCGGGGCGGATGAGCAGTTCTTC. It encodes CASNGGGADEQFF.

This clone was counted a single time. The chain is built from TRBV21-1 and TRBJ2-7; TRBD1 is the table's D call, not checked against the DNA. TRBV21-1 is reported as a pseudogene. The CDR3 spans 15 residues. For the CDR3, the DNA is TGTGCCAGCAGCAAAGGAGAAGGACAGGGGTACGAGCAGTACGTC. Amino acid sequence: CASSKGEGQGYEQYV.

This clone was detected only once. The genes are TRBV11-2 and TRBJ2-7; possible D gene TRBD1, 6 bases. Germline V lookup: CDR1 SGHAT, CDR2 FQNNGV. This CDR3 is built from 13 residues. V was shortened by 5 bases and J by 6 bases, with 14 bases between the two germline ends. The DNA for the CDR3 is TGTGCCAGCAGCCTACAGGGTTCGGGCGAGCAGTACTTC. Translated: CASSLQGSGEQYF.

This chain connects TRBV2 to TRBJ1-1, with D perhaps matching TRBD1 (5 bases). CDR3 length: 14 amino acids. V gave up 4 bases and J gave up 8 bases, with 17 bases separating them. Germline V gene sequence: CDR1 SNHLY, CDR2 FYNNEI. CDR3 amino acids: CASSVKLGGAEAFF. The CDR3 DNA is TGTGCCAGCAGTGTAAAACTCGGAGGGGCCGAAGCTTTCTTT.

The V and J genes are TRBV29-1 and TRBJ2-2; D is ambiguous. This CDR3 contains 14 residues. Germline-derived CDR1 and CDR2 are SQVTM and ANQGSEA. Between the trimmed V and J ends, which lost 0 bases and 1 base, there was a span of 6 bases. CDR3 nucleotide sequence: TGCAGCGTTGAAGATCACAGGAACACCGGGGAGCTGTTTTTT. It is translated as CSVEDHRNTGELFF.

The V call is TRBV5-1, the J call TRBJ2-7; a possible D gene is TRBD2 (5 bases). V was shortened by 6 bases and J by 0 bases, with 16 bases between the two germline ends. The CDR3 loop spans 15 amino acids. Germline V gives CDR1 SGHRS, CDR2 YFSETQ. CDR3 sequence (DNA): TGCGCCAGCAACGAACTAGGCGATAGCTCCTACGAGCAGTACTTC. Its protein is CASNELGDSSYEQYF.

J is TRBJ2-7 and V is TRBV27; D perhaps matches TRBD2 (5 bases). The V and J ends lost 3 bases and 3 bases respectively, with 18 bases between them. The CDR3 has 16 residues. Germline CDR1 reads MNHEY; CDR2 reads SMNVEV (reference sequence). The DNA of the CDR3 is TGTGCCAGCAGTTTGTATGGACCTCTCGGGGTCTACGAGCAGTACTTC. Translating it yields CASSLYGPLGVYEQYF.

This chain connects TRBV7-4 to TRBJ2-7, with D possibly TRBD1 on 5 matching bases. The CDR3 contains 14 residues. The germline gives CDR1 SGHVT, CDR2 SQSDAQ. V dropped 1 base and J dropped 4 bases, with 11 bases sitting between them. In DNA, the CDR3 is TGTGCCAGCAGCTTAGTAGGGGCTTGGTACGAGCAGTACGTC. This encodes CASSLVGAWYEQYV.

This clone has a single count. The chain uses TRBV5-4 and TRBJ1-2; 10 bases map to TRBD1. With 5 bases clipped from V and 6 bases from J, the junction kept 7 bases outside the gene matches. Germline CDR1 reads SGHNT; CDR2 reads YYREEE (reference sequence). The CDR3 is made up of 14 amino acids. CDR3 loop: CASRPGTGVHGYTF. CDR3 in DNA: TGTGCCAGCAGGCCTGGGACAGGGGTTCATGGCTACACCTTC.